This TCR beta chain was captured by sequencing in a study of blood T cell repertoires in COVID-19 (dated by TCRdb to about 2020). In terms of the full investigation: Samples covering the acute and convalescent phases of COVID-19 were provided by collaborators in the United States, Italy and Spain. The prospective study material was composed of cDNA or gDNA derived from T cells, B-cell-depleted T cells, or PBMCs. Deeply sampled blood TCRbeta repertoires from subjects exposed to, actively infected with, or recovered from COVID-19 were included in the dataset. The repertoires were made available in a free public database intended to serve as a resource for research on the immune response to SARS-CoV-2. Samples were obtained from the ongoing ImmuneRACE study (first 160 participants) and from some 1,300 subjects provided by 6 global collaborators. Nearly every sample came with metadata listing a de-identified subject ID, COVID-19 status, age in years and sex. HLA class I and class II types, where available, came from metadata supplied by the sample provider rather than from assay-based typing.

TCRbeta CDR3 regions were amplified from genomic DNA by means of the immunoSEQ Assay, a bias-controlled multiplex PCR. The paper's processing steps were these. The number of nucleated cells in each sample was estimated from the amplification of reference gene primers within the assay. To quantify the absolute abundance of each unique TCRbeta CDR3 rearrangement, sequence reads were collapsed and filtered. For each sample, productive Simpson clonality was calculated as the square root of Simpson's diversity index across productive rearrangements. The table was pulled from immuneACCESS by TCRdb, which kept in-frame rearrangements only. Such tables lose some clones; where checked, under half of the loss comes from unresolved V genes, and the rest has no known cause. The V and J calls and clone size come from that table; D and trimming were worked out from the DNA. This sample gives 99,000 or so clones in total; approximately 83% of them show up just once. The ten largest clones represent roughly 4% of the sample.

V is trimmed back by 4 bases and J by 6 bases, and the junction contains 6 bases that no gene match accounts for. For CDR1 and CDR2, the germline V gene lists SGHTS and YDEGEE. The CDR3 spans 14 residues, from the cysteine through the phenylalanine. Only the CDR3 DNA stays, 42 bases, in frame from base 1. Whole blood was collected in K2EDTA tubes by collaborating institutions according to the institutions' own protocols. For TCRbeta analysis, collaborators shipped samples in one of three forms: frozen whole blood, isolated PBMCs, or DNA extracted from either of those sample types. As concerns this clone: Its antigen specificity is not known. Qualities for individual bases were not recorded, and no much larger clone is one base off.

What the study reported, not specific to this receptor: How much clinical and demographic metadata was included differed by source and by participant, and the metadata was provided uncurated.

The sequence was collected from a man aged 50-60 years with acute or convalescent COVID-19. The V gene is TRBV5-8 and the J gene is TRBJ1-5, and TRBD1 matches 8 of the central bases. Sequenced material: peripheral blood. The CDR3 reads as follows: CASSHRTGFQPQHF. The DNA reads as follows: TGTGCCAGCAGCCATCGGACAGGGTTTCAGCCCCAGCATTTT.